The TCR beta chain under discussion was sequenced for a study of cytomegalovirus exposure and HLA in healthy donors. Produced via immunoSEQ multiplex PCR; TCRdb's table is partial and in-frame only. The sample lists approximately 120,000 clones, about nine tenths occurring once. Details on this clone: No antigen is known for it.

The J segment lost 1 base and the V segment lost 7 bases, leaving 10 bases of the junction unmatched. CDR1 is SNHLY, CDR2 FYNNEI, per germline. The CDR3 loop spans 16 amino acids. Study-wide points: Most TCRs appeared rarely, but some public TCRs recurred in many donors.

This TCR was sampled from a woman aged 18-29 years in good health and CMV-seronegative. The chain carries TRBV2 and TRBJ1-3; 7 bases align to TRBD1. Sequences were obtained from PBMCs. This CDR3 reads CASTSQGPLSGNTIYF. CDR3 in DNA: TGTGCCAGCACCTCACAGGGGCCGTTGTCTGGAAACACCATATATTTT.